This T cell receptor (beta chain) appears in the sequencing data of a study of CXCR4 blockade with PD-1 therapy in pancreatic cancer. To note about this clone: Its antigen is undetermined.

These archived tumors were resected from patients never given neoadjuvant therapy beforehand. TCRdb's copy holds only in-frame clones and misses some; the assay was immunoSEQ multiplex PCR. The table records over 15,000 clones, roughly 72% of them present only once. The CDR3 is 16 amino acids. Trimming removed 2 bases from V and 6 bases from J; junction bases left unmatched: 9. Germline V gene sequence: CDR1 LNHDA, CDR2 SQIVND (reference sequence). The study, taken as a whole, reports: Tumors were clonally expanded, mean approximately 0.14 versus 0.053 in healthy blood.

Source material: tumor tissue. V gene TRBV19 combines with J gene TRBJ2-1; TRBD1 agrees at 8 bases. The source is a human donor with pancreatic ductal adenocarcinoma. The CDR3 spells CASSIKGQGVGNEQFF. CDR3 DNA: TGTGCCAGTAGTATAAAAGGACAGGGTGTTGGCAATGAGCAGTTCTTC.